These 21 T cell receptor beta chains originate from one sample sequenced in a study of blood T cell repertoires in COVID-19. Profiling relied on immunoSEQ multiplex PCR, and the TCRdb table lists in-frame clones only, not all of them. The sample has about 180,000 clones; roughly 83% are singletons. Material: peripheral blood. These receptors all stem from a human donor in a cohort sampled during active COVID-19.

CDR3 bases: TGTGCCAGCAGCCCAAACACAGATACGCAGTATTTT. Encoded protein: CASSPNTDTQYF. The chain couples TRBV7-2 to TRBJ2-3; no definite D call. This CDR3 is 12 amino acids long. Germline V lookup: CDR1 SGHTA, CDR2 FQGNSA. V was trimmed by 5 bases and J by 2 bases, leaving 5 bases between them.

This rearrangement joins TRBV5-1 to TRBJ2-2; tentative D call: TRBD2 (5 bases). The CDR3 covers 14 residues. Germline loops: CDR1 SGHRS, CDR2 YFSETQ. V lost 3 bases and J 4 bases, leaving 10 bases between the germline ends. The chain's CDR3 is CASSSLLGTGELFF. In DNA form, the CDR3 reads TGCGCCAGCAGCTCCTTACTAGGCACCGGGGAGCTGTTTTTT.

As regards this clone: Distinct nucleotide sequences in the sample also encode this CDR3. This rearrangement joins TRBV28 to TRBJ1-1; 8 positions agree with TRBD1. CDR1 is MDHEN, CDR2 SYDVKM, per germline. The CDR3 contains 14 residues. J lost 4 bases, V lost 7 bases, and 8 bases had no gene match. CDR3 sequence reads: CASTKQGGSTEAFF. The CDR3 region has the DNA TGTGCCAGCACCAAACAGGGGGGGAGCACTGAAGCTTTCTTT.

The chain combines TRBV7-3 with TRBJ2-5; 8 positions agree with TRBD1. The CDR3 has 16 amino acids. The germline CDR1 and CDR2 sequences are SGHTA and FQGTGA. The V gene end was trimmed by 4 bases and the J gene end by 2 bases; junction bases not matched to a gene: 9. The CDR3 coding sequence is TGTGCCAGCAGCTCGTTTCCAGGGGGCAGTCAAGAGACCCAGTACTTC. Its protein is CASSSFPGGSQETQYF.

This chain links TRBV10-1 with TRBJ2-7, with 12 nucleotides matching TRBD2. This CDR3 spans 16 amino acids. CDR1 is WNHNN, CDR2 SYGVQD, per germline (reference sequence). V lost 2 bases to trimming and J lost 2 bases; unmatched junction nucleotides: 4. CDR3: CASSEGSSGRAYEQYF. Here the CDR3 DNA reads TGCGCCAGCAGTGAGGGGTCTAGCGGGAGGGCCTACGAGCAGTACTTC.

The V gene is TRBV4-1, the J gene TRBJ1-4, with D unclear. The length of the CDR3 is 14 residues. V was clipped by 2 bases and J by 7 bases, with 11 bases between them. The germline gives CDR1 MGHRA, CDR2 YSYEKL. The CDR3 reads CASSQPTRGEKLFF. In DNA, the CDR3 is TGCGCCAGCAGCCAACCTACACGGGGTGAAAAACTGTTTTTT.

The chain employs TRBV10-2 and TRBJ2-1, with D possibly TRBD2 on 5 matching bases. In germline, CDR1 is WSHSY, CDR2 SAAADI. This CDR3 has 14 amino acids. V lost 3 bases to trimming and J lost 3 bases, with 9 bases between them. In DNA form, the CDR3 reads TGCGCCAGCAGTGAACCGGGGTACTACAATGAGCAGTTCTTC. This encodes CASSEPGYYNEQFF.

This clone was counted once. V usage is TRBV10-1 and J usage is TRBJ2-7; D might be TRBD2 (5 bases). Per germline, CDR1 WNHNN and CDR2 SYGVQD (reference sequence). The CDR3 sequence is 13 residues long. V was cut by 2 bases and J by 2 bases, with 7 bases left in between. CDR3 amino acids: CASSEGGAYEQYF. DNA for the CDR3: TGCGCCAGCAGTGAGGGAGGAGCCTACGAGCAGTACTTC.

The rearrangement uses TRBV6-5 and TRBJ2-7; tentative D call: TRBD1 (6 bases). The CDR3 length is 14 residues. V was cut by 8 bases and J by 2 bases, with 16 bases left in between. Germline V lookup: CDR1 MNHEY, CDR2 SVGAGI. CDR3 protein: CASGQGSGPYEQYF. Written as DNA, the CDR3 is TGTGCCAGCGGCCAGGGGTCGGGGCCCTACGAGCAGTACTTC.

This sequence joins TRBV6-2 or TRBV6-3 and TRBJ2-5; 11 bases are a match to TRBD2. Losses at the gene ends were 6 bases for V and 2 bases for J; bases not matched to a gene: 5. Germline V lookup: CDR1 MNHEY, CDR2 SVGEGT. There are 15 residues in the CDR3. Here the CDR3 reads CASSRGLAVQETQYF. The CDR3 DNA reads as TGTGCCAGCAGCCGGGGACTAGCGGTTCAAGAGACCCAGTACTTC.

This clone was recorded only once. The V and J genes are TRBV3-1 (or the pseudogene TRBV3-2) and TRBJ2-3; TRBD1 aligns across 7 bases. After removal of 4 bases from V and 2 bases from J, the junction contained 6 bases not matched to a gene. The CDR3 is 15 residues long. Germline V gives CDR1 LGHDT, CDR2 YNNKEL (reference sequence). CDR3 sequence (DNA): TGTGCCAGCAGCCGTCGACAGGGATACACAGATACGCAGTATTTT. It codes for CASSRRQGYTDTQYF.

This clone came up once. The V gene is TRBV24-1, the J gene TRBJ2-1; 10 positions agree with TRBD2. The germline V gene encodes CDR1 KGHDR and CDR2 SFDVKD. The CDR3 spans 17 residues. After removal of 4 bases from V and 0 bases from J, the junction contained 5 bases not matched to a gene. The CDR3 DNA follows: TGTGCCACCAGTGAGGCTAGCGGGGGTAGCTCCTACAATGAGCAGTTCTTC. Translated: CATSEASGGSSYNEQFF.

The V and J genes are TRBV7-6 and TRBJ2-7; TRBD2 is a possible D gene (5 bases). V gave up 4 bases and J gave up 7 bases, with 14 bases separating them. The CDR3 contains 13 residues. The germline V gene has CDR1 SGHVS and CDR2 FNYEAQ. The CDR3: CASSSWVSGEQYF. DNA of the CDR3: TGTGCCAGCAGCTCCTGGGTCTCGGGGGAGCAGTACTTC. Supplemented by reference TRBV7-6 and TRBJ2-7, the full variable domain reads GAGVSQSPRYKVTKRGQDVALRCDPISGHVSLYWYRQALGQGPEFLTYFNYEAQQDKSGLPNDRFSAERPEGSISTLTIQRTEQRDSAMYRCASSSWVSGEQYFGPGTRLTVT.

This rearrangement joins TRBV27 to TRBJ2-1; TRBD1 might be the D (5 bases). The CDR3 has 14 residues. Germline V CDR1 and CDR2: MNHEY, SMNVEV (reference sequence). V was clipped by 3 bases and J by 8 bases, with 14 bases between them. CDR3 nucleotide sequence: TGTGCCAGCAGTTTGAGGTCAGGGATGGATGAGCAGTTCTTC. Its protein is CASSLRSGMDEQFF.

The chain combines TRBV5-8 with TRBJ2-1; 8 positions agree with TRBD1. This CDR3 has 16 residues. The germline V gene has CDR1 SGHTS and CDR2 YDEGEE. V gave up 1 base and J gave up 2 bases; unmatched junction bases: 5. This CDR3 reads CASSLPGQVTYNEQFF. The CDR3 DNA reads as TGTGCCAGCAGCTTGCCGGGACAGGTAACCTACAATGAGCAGTTCTTC.

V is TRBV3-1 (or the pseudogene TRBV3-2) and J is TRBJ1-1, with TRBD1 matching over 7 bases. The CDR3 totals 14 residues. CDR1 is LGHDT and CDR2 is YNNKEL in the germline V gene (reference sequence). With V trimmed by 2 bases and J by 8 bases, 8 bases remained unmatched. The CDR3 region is CASSQNTGAAEAFF. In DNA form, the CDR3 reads TGTGCCAGCAGCCAAAATACAGGGGCAGCGGAAGCTTTCTTT.

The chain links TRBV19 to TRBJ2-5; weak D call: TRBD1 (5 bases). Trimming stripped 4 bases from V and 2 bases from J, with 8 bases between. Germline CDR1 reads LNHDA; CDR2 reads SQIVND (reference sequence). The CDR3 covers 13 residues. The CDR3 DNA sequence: TGTGCCAGTAGTACAAGACAGCAAGAGACCCAGTACTTC. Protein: CASSTRQQETQYF.

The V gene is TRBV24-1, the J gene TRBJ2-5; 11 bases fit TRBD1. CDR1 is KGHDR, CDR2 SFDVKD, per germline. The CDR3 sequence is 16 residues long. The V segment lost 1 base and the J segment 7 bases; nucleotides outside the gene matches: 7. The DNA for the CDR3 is TGTGCCACCAGTGATTTCGGACAGGGGGCTCCGGGGACCCAGTACTTC. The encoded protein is CATSDFGQGAPGTQYF.

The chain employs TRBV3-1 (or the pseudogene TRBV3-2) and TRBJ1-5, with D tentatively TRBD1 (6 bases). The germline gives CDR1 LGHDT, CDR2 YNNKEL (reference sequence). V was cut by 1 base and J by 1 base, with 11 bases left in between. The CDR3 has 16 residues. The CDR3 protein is CASSQGTAQSNQPQHF. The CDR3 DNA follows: TGTGCCAGCAGCCAAGGGACAGCCCAAAGCAATCAGCCCCAGCATTTT.

The CDR3 loop reads CASSVADRGDEQFF. CDR3 bases: TGTGCCAGCAGCGTAGCGGACAGGGGCGATGAGCAGTTCTTC. V usage is TRBV9 and J usage is TRBJ2-1; TRBD1 matches 9 bases. The CDR3 runs 14 residues. CDR1 is SGDLS, CDR2 YYNGEE, per germline. V shed 0 bases, J shed 8 bases, and the junction held 3 bases outside the gene matches.

CDR3 amino acids: CASRGKKDNSYEQYF. In DNA form, the CDR3 reads TGTGCCAGCAGGGGGAAAAAGGACAACTCCTACGAGCAGTACTTC. The J gene is TRBJ2-7, the V gene TRBV6-5; perhaps TRBD1 as D (5 bases). V was clipped by 6 bases and J by 0 bases, with 15 bases between them. CDR1 and CDR2 (germline): MNHEY, SVGAGI. The CDR3 is made up of 15 amino acids.